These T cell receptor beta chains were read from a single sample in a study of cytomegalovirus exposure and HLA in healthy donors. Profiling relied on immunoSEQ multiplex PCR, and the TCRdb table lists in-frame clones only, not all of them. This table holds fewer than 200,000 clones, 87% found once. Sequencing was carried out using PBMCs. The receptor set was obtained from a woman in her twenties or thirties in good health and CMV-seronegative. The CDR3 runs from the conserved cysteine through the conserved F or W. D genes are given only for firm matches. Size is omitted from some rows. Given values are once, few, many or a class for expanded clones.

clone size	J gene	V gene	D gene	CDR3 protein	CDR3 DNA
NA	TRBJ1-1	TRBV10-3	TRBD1	CAISEKGQGNTEAFF	TGTGCCATCAGTGAGAAGGGACAGGGGAACACTGAAGCTTTCTTT
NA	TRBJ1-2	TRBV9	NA	CASSVVTASYGYTF	TGTGCCAGCAGCGTAGTAACAGCCTCCTATGGCTACACCTTC
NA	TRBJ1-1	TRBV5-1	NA	CASSLLRGFGNTEAFF	TGCGCCAGCAGCTTGTTGAGGGGGTTTGGGAACACTGAAGCTTTCTTT
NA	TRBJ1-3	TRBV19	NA	CASSIRGNSGNTIYF	TGTGCCAGTAGTATACGGGGAAACTCTGGAAACACCATATATTTT
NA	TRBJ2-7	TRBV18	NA	CASSPGAGGGYEQYF	TGTGCCAGCTCACCAGGGGCAGGGGGAGGCTACGAGCAGTACTTC
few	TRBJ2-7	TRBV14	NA	CASSQVSLQGYEQYF	TGTGCCAGCAGCCAAGTTAGTCTACAGGGCTACGAGCAGTACTTC
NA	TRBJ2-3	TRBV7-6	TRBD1	CASSDRQGIADTQYF	TGTGCCAGCAGCGATCGACAGGGAATAGCAGATACGCAGTATTTT
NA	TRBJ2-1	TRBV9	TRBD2	CASSGIAGGPTDEQFF	TGTGCCAGCAGCGGAATAGCGGGGGGCCCTACGGATGAGCAGTTCTTC
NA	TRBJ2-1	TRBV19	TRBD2	CASSIEAGGPAPLQFF	TGTGCCAGTAGTATAGAGGCGGGAGGGCCGGCCCCGCTGCAGTTCTTC
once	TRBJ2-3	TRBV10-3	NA	CAISEKSSRSTDTQYF	TGTGCCATCAGTGAGAAATCTAGCCGTAGCACAGATACGCAGTATTTT
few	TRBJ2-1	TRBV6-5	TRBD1	CASSFTGGEQFF	TGTGCCAGCAGCTTCACAGGGGGAGAACAGTTCTTC
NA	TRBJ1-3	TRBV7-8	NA	CASSPTWGLSGNTIYF	TGTGCCAGCAGCCCCACGTGGGGGCTCTCTGGAAACACCATATATTTT
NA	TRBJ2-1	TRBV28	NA	CASSGGGDYEQFF	TGTGCCAGCAGTGGTGGGGGCGACTATGAGCAGTTCTTC
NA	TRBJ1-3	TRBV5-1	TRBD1	CASSLNPTGTGKNTIYF	TGCGCCAGCAGCTTGAACCCGACAGGGACGGGGAAAAACACCATATATTTT
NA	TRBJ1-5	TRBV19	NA	CASRRTDYSNQPQHF	TGTGCCAGTAGAAGGACAGACTATAGCAATCAGCCCCAGCATTTT
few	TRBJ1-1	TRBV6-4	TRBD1	CASSASGQGTAFF	TGTGCCAGCAGTGCCTCGGGACAGGGTACGGCTTTCTTT
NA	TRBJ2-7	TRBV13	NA	CASSQQGIPYEQYF	TGTGCCAGCAGCCAACAGGGAATCCCCTACGAGCAGTACTTC
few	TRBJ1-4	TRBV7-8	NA	CASSLVRTTNEKLFF	TGTGCCAGCAGCTTAGTCCGTACAACTAATGAAAAACTGTTTTTT
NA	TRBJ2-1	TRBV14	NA	CASSQRPGVGGSVSYNEQFF	TGTGCCAGCAGCCAAAGGCCTGGGGTGGGAGGATCGGTGTCCTACAATGAGCAGTTCTTC
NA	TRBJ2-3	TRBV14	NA	CASSQLQGGTDTQYF	TGTGCCAGCAGCCAATTACAGGGCGGCACAGATACGCAGTATTTT
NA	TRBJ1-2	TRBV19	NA	CASGGGVANYGYTF	TGTGCCTCGGGGGGGGGCGTCGCTAACTATGGCTACACCTTC
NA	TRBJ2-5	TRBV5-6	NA	CASSLDGPGVFRETQYF	TGTGCCAGCAGCTTGGACGGGCCGGGGGTATTTAGGGAGACCCAGTACTTC
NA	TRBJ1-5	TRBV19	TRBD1	CASSIRTGNNQPQHF	TGTGCCAGTAGTATCAGGACAGGGAATAATCAGCCCCAGCATTTT
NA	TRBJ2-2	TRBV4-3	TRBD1	CASSQEIQGALMAGELFF	TGCGCCAGCAGCCAAGAGATCCAGGGGGCATTAATGGCCGGGGAGCTGTTTTTT
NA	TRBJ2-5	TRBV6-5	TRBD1	CASRRTGQETQYF	TGTGCCAGCCGAAGGACAGGCCAAGAGACCCAGTACTTC
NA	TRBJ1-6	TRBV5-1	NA	CASSLRRENSPLHF	TGCGCCAGCAGCTTACGGAGGGAGAATTCACCCCTCCACTTT
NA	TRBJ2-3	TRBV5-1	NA	CASRLTSSTDTQYF	TGCGCCAGCAGACTAACTTCCTCCACAGATACGCAGTATTTT
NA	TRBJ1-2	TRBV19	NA	CASSTRTANYGYTF	TGTGCCAGTAGTACCCGGACAGCTAACTATGGCTACACCTTC
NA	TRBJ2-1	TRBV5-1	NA	CASSLASGSLYNEQFF	TGCGCCAGCAGCTTGGCCTCAGGCTCCCTCTACAATGAGCAGTTCTTC
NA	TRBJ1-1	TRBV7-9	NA	CASSSGTLEAFF	TGTGCCAGCAGCTCCGGGACATTAGAAGCTTTCTTT
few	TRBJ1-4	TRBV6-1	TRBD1	CASRRGQLNEKLFF	TGTGCCAGCAGGAGGGGACAGCTTAATGAAAAACTGTTTTTT
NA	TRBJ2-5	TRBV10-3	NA	CAIKGERREIGETQYF	TGTGCCATCAAGGGGGAGCGGCGGGAGATTGGGGAGACCCAGTACTTC
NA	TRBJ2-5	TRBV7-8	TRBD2	CASSRLPREGETQYF	TGTGCCAGCAGCCGTCTACCTAGGGAGGGAGAGACCCAGTACTTC
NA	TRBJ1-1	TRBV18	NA	CASSPEVMNTEAFF	TGTGCCAGCTCACCAGAGGTTATGAACACTGAAGCTTTCTTT
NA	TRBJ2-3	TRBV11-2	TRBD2	CASSQLAGGMTDTQYF	TGTGCCAGCAGCCAACTAGCGGGGGGAATGACAGATACGCAGTATTTT
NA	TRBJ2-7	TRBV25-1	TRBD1	CASSDPGQGIYEQYF	TGTGCCAGCAGTGATCCGGGACAGGGGATCTACGAGCAGTACTTC
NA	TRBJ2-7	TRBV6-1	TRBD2	CASSERELAGGLYEQYF	TGTGCCAGCAGTGAAAGGGAGTTGGCGGGAGGTCTCTACGAGCAGTACTTC
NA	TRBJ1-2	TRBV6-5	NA	CASRAVYGYTF	TGTGCCAGCAGGGCAGTTTATGGCTACACCTTC
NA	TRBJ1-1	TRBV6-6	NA	CASTRFESAFF	TGTGCCAGCACGCGCTTCGAGAGCGCTTTCTTT
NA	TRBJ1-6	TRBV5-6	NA	CASSLTGQWSSYNSPLHF	TGTGCCAGCAGCTTAACCGGTCAGTGGAGCTCCTATAATTCACCCCTCCACTTT
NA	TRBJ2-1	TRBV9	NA	CASSVTRTGSMQFF	TGTGCCAGCAGCGTAACCCGAACGGGATCGATGCAGTTCTTC
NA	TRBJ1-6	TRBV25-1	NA	CASSDSGGTPLHF	TGTGCCAGCAGTGACTCCGGCGGGACACCCCTCCACTTT
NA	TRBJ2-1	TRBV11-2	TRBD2	CASSLASGPYNEQFF	TGTGCCAGCAGCTTAGCTAGCGGGCCTTACAATGAGCAGTTCTTC
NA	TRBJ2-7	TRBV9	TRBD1	CASSVAGTGDYEQYF	TGTGCCAGCAGCGTTGCCGGGACAGGGGATTACGAGCAGTACTTC
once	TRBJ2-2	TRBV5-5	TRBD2	CASSGVAGGNTGELFF	TGTGCCAGCAGCGGGGTAGCGGGGGGGAACACCGGGGAGCTGTTTTTT
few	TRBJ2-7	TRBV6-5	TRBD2	CASSPSGTYEQYF	TGTGCCAGCAGCCCTAGCGGGACCTACGAGCAGTACTTC
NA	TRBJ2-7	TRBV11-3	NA	CASSLDCHQLVILGNEQYF	TGTGCCAGCAGCCTCGACTGTCACCAACTCGTTATTCTTGGTAACGAGCAGTACTTC
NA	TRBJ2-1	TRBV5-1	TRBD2	CASSLLFSGSERNEQFF	TGCGCCAGCAGCTTGCTCTTTAGCGGGAGCGAGAGGAATGAGCAGTTCTTC
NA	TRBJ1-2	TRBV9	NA	CASSVSGREGNYGYTF	TGTGCCAGCAGCGTATCTGGGCGGGAGGGCAACTATGGCTACACCTTC
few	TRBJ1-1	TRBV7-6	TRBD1	CASSVDRGAEAFF	TGTGCCAGCAGCGTGGACAGGGGCGCTGAAGCTTTCTTT
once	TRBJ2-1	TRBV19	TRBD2	CASSMQLADLYNEQFF	TGTGCCAGTAGTATGCAACTAGCGGATCTCTACAATGAGCAGTTCTTC
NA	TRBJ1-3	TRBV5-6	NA	CASSLVNGGRNTIYF	TGTGCCAGCAGCTTGGTAAACGGCGGAAGAAACACCATATATTTT
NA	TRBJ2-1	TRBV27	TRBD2	CASSLYSSGGNEQFF	TGTGCCAGCAGTTTATATTCTAGCGGGGGCAATGAGCAGTTCTTC